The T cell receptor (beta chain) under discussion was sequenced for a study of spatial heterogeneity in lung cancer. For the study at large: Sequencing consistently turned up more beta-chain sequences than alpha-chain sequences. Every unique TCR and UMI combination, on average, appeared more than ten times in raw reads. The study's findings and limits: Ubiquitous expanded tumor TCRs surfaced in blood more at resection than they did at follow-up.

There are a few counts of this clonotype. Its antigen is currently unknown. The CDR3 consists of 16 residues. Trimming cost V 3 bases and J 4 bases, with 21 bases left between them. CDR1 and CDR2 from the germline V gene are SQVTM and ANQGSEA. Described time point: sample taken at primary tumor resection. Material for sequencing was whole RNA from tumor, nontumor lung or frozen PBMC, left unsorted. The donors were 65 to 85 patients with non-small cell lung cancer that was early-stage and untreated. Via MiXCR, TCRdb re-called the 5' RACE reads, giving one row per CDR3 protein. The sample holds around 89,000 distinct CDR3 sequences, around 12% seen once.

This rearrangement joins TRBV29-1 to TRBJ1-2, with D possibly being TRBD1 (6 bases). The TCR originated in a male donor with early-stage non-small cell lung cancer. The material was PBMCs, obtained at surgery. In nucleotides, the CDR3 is TGCAGCGTTGACCATGGGACACATGGTCGGGGCTATGGCTACACCTTC. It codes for CSVDHGTHGRGYGYTF. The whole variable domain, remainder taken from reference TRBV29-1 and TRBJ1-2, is SAVISQKPSRDICQRGTSLTIQCQVDSQVTMMFWYRQQPGQSLTLIATANQGSEATYESGFVIDKFPISRPNLTFSTLTVSNMSPEDSSIYLCSVDHGTHGRGYGYTFGSGTRLTVV.